This TCR beta chain appears in the sequencing data of a study of CD8+CD57+ T cells in acquired aplastic anemia. Genomic DNA acted as the template from which TCR beta VDJ combination and CDR3 sequence profiling were carried out. TCRdb called the reads again in MiXCR, with one record for every CDR3 protein. The sample carries 200,000 to 300,000 distinct CDR3 sequences, roughly half recorded once. By flow cytometry, patients selected for sequencing had shown an expansion of CD8+CD57+ cells. Sequencing was done on a sample of sorted CD4+, CD8+, or CD8+CD57+ T cells (not recorded which) from PBMCs. The TCR comes from a human donor with aplastic anemia.

In nucleotides, the CDR3 is TGTGCCAGCAGCTTAGCCTTGCGGGGTGTGGGACACGAGCAGTACTTC. Its protein is CASSLALRGVGHEQYF. The rearrangement links TRBV7-9 to TRBJ2-7; a possible D gene is TRBD2 (6 bases). In germline, CDR1 is SEHNR, CDR2 FQNEAQ (reference sequence). V was clipped by 0 bases and J by 5 bases, with 17 bases between them. The CDR3 has 16 amino acids. The whole variable domain, filled in from reference TRBV7-9 and TRBJ2-7, reads DTGVSQNPRHKITKRGQNVTFRCDPISEHNRLYWYRQTLGQGPEFLTYFQNEAQLEKSRLLSDRFSAERPKGSFSTLEIQRTEQGDSAMYLCASSLALRGVGHEQYFGPGTRLTVT.